What follows is one T cell receptor beta chain and its context. This CDR3 is 16 amino acids long. V gave up 0 bases and J gave up 0 bases, with 9 bases separating them. Germline assignment: CDR1 LGHDT and CDR2 YNNKEL (reference sequence). The data derive from a study of CD8 T cells in Susac syndrome. RNA was extracted with the RNeasy kit, and a quantity of roughly 0.45 to 1 ug was reverse transcribed using random hexamers. TCRdb re-analysed the immunoSEQ multiplex PCR reads in MiXCR, keeping a single row per CDR3 protein. This sample yields about 120,000 distinct CDR3 sequences, of which roughly 92% are seen a single time; roughly 0.12% belongs to the top ten. Both CD4+ and CD8+ T cells were negatively isolated, and TEMRA cells underwent FACS enrichment.

The chain links TRBV3-1 to TRBJ2-1, with a tentative D call TRBD2 (5 bases). The TCR was taken from a human donor in good health. Sequencing used CD8+ T cells from PBMCs. The CDR3 loop reads CASSQDPSHSYNEQFF. In nucleotides, the CDR3 is TGTGCCAGCAGCCAAGATCCTAGCCACTCCTACAATGAGCAGTTCTTC.